This T cell receptor beta chain comes out of a study of T cell repertoires in cytomegalovirus infection. Study context: Epitope selection comprised recently identified HLA-C-restricted CMV epitopes and well-studied HLA-B-restricted CMV epitopes. Evidence of both CMV infection and a matching HLA type came from public TCR beta signatures. Study-level points and caveats: CMV carriers having the relevant HLA were flagged by cumulative public TCR beta family frequency. The ex vivo response showed dominance by HLA-C-restricted CMV-specific TCR beta clonotypes.

TCRdb independently ran MiXCR on the reads; one entry per CDR3 protein. Here the sample spans 450,000 to 650,000 distinct CDR3 sequences, almost 40% being singletons. This clonotype is a singleton in its sample. Its specificity is unknown. Germline V lookup: CDR1 LGHNA, CDR2 YNFKEQ. Trimming removed 0 bases at V and 10 bases at J, with 10 bases between. This CDR3 comprises 13 residues. V gene TRBV4-2 combines with J gene TRBJ2-1, with a possible D match to TRBD2 (5 bases). This clonotype was obtained from a human donor in good health (CMV status not recorded). Some clones in this sample may be carry-over from other donors' samples. The specimen was cultured PBMCs, collected from culture after CMV antigen stimulation. The CDR3 is CASSQDRRLEQFF. The CDR3 DNA reads TGTGCCAGCAGCCAAGATCGGCGACTAGAGCAGTTCTTC.